This T cell receptor beta chain was identified during a study of post-analysis software for immune sequencing data. Study-wide results and caveats: Samples sharing a preparation batch grouped tightly together when assessed by F measure. Five or six TRBV segments were more frequent in patients than controls; TRBV5-6, TRBV5-1 and TRBV20-1 belonged to this group. Multiple sclerosis was associated with a significant reduction in normalized Chao1 diversity relative to controls.

The TCR beta cDNA libraries contained unique molecular identifiers. Out of roughly 1 to 10 million T cells, about 520,000 cDNA molecules were generated. From the PCR reads, TCRdb called clonotypes with MiXCR, one entry per CDR3 protein. The repertoire holds hundreds of thousands of distinct CDR3 sequences, with less than 35% as singletons. This clonotype appeared a few times. Antigen specificity is unknown. There are 16 residues in the CDR3. Trimming left V 0 bases short and J 8 bases short, with 20 bases between. The V gene's germline CDR1 is SGHTS and CDR2 YDEGEE. This receptor was identified in a girl under 18 with multiple sclerosis. Sequenced sample: blood. The V and J genes are TRBV5-8 and TRBJ1-2, with a tentative D call TRBD1 (6 bases). Written as DNA, the CDR3 is TGTGCCAGCAGCTTGGCTATACAGGGACCGAAAGGAGGCTACACCTTC. Its protein is CASSLAIQGPKGGYTF.